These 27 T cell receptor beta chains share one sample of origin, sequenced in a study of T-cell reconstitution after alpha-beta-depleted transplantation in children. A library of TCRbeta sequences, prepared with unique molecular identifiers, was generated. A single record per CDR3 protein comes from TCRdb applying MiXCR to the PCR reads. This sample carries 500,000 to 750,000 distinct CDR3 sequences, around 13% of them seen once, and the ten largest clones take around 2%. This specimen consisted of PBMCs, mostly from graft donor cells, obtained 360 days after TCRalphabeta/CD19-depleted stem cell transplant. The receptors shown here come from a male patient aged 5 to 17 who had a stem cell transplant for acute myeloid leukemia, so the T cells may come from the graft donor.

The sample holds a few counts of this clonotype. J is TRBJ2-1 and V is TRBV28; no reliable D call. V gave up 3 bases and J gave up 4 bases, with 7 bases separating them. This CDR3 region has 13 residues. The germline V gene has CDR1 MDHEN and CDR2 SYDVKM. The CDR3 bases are TGTGCCAGCAGTTTGTATAGTTACAATGAGCAGTTCTTC. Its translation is CASSLYSYNEQFF.

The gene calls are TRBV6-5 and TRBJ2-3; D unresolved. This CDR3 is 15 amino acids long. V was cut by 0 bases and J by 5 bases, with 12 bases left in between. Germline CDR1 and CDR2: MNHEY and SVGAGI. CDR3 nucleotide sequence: TGTGCCAGCAGTTACTCCGGTAGAACACAAGATACGCAGTATTTT. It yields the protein CASSYSGRTQDTQYF.

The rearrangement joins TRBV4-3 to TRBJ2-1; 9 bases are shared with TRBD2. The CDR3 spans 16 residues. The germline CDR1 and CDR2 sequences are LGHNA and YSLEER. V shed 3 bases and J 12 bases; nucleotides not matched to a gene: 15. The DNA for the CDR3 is TGCGCCAGCAGCCAGACCGTAGCGGGAGCACTACAACCGCAGTTCTTC. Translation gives CASSQTVAGALQPQFF.

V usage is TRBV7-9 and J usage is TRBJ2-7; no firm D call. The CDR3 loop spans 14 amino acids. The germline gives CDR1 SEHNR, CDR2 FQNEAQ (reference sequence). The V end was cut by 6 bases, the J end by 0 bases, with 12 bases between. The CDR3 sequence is CASSLLRSSYEQYF. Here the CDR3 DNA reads TGTGCCAGCAGTCTACTCCGCAGCTCCTACGAGCAGTACTTC.

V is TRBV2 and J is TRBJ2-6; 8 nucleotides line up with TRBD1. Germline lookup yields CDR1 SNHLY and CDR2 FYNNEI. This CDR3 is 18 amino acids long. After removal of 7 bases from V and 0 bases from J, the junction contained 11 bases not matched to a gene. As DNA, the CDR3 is TGTGCCAGCATGTTCCTGACAGGGGACCACTCTGGGGCCAACGTCCTGACTTTC. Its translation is CASMFLTGDHSGANVLTF.

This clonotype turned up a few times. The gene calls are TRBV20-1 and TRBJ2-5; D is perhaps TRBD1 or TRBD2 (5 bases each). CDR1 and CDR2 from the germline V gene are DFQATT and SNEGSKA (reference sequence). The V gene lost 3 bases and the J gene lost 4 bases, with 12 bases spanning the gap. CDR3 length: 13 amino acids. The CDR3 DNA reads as TGCAGTGCTAGGGGGCAGGGAGTAGAGACCCAGTACTTC. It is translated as CSARGQGVETQYF.

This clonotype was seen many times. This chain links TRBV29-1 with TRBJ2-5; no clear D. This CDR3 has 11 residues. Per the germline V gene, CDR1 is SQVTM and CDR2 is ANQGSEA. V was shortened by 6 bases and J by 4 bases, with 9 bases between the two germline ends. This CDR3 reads CSVLDGETQYF. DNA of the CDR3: TGCAGCGTGCTGGACGGAGAGACCCAGTACTTC.

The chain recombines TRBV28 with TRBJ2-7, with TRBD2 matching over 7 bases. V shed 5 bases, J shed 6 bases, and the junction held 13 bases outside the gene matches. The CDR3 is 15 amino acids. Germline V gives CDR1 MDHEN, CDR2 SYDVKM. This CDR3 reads CASSTPRLGGSEQYF. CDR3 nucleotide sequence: TGTGCCAGCAGTACCCCTAGGTTGGGCGGGAGCGAGCAGTACTTC.

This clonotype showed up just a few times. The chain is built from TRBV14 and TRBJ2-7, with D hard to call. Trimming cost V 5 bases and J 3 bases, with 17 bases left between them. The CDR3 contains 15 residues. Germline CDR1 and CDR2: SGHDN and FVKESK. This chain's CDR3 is CASSLSERLSYEQYF. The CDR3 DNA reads TGTGCCAGCAGCTTGAGCGAGAGGCTAAGCTACGAGCAGTACTTC. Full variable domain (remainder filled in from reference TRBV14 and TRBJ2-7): EAGVTQFPSHSVIEKGQTVTLRCDPISGHDNLYWYRRVMGKEIKFLLHFVKESKQDESGMPNNRFLAERTGGTYSTLKVQPAELEDSGVYFCASSLSERLSYEQYFGPGTRLTVT.

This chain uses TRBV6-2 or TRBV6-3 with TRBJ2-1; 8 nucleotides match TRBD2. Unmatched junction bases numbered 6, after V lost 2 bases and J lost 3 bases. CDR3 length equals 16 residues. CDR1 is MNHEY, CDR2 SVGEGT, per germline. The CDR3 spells CASSYRTSWYYNEQFF. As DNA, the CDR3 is TGTGCCAGCAGTTACAGGACTAGCTGGTACTACAATGAGCAGTTCTTC.

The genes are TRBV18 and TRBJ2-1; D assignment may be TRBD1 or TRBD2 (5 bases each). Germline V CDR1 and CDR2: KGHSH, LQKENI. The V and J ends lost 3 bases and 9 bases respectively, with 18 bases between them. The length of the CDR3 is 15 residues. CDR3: CASSPRDPRGSEQFF. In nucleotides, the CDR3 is TGTGCCAGCTCACCCAGGGACCCAAGAGGTAGTGAGCAGTTCTTC.

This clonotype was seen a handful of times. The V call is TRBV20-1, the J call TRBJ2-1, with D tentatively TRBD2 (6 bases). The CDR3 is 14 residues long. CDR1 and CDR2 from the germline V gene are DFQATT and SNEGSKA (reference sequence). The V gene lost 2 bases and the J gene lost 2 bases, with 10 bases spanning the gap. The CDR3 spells CSARPSVAYNEQFF. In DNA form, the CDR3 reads TGCAGTGCTAGACCTAGCGTTGCCTACAATGAGCAGTTCTTC.

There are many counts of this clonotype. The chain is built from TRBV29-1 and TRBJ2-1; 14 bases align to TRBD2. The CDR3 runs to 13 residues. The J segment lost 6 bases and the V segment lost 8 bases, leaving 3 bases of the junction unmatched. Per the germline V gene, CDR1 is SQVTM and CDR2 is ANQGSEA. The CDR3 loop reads CSPGLAGANEQFF. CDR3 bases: TGCAGCCCGGGACTAGCGGGAGCCAATGAGCAGTTCTTC.

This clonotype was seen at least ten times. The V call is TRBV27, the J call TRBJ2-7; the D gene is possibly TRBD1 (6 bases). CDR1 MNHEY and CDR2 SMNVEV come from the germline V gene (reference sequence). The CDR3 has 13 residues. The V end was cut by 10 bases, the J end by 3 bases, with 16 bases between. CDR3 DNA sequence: TGTGCCACCTCGGCAGGGGCCTTCTACGAGCAGTACTTC. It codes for CATSAGAFYEQYF.

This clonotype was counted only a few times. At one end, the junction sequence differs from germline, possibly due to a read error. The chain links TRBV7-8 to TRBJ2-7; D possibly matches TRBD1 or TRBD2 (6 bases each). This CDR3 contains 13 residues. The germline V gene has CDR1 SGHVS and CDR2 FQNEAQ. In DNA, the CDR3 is TGTGCCAGCAGCTCCGACAACAGGGACTCATCGATCTTC. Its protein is CASSSDNRDSSIF.

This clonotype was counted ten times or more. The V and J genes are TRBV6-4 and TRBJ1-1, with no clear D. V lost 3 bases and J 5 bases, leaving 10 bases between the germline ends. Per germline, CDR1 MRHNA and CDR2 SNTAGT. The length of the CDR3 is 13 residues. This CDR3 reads CASSEEAGTEAFF. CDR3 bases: TGTGCCAGCAGTGAGGAGGCGGGAACTGAAGCTTTCTTT.

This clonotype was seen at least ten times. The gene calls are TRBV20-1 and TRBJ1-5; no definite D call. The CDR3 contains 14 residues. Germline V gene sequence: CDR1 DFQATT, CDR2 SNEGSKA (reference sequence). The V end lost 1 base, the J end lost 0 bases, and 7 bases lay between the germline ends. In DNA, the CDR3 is TGCAGTGCTAGAGGGGGAACTAGCAATCAGCCCCAGCATTTT. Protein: CSARGGTSNQPQHF.

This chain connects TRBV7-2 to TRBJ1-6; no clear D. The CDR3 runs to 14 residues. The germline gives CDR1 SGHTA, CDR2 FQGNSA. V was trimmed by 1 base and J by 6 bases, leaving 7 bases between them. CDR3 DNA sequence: TGTGCCAGCAGCTTAGTTACGGTTAATTCACCCCTCCACTTT. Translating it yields CASSLVTVNSPLHF.

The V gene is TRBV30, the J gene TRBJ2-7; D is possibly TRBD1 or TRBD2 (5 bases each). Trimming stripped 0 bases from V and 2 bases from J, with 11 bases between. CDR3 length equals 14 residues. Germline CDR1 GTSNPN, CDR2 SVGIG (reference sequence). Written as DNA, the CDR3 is TGTGCCTGGAGTGTCGGGACGGACACCTACGAGCAGTACTTC. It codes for CAWSVGTDTYEQYF.

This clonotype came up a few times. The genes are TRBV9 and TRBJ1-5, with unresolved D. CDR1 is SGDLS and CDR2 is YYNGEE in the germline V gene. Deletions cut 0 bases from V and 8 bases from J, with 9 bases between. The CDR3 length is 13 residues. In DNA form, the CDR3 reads TGTGCCAGCAGCGTAGACTCTAGGGAGCCCCAGCATTTT. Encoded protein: CASSVDSREPQHF.

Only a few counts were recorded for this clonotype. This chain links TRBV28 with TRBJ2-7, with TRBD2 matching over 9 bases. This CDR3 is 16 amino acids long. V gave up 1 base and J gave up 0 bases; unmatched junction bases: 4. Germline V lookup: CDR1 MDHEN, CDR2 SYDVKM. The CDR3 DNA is TGTGCCAGCAGTTTATTGGGTAGCGGGAGCTCCTACGAGCAGTACTTC. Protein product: CASSLLGSGSSYEQYF.

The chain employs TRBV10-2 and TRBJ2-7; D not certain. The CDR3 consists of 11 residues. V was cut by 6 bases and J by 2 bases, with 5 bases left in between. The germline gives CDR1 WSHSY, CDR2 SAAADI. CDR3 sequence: CASSNTYEQYV. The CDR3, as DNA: TGCGCCAGCAGCAACACCTACGAGCAGTACGTC.

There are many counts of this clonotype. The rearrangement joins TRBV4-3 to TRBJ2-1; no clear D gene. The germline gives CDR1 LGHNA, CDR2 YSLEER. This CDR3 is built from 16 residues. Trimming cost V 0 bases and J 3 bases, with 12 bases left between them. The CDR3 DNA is TGCGCCAGCAGCCAAGATCTGGGCGTAGACTACAATGAGCAGTTCTTC. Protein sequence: CASSQDLGVDYNEQFF.

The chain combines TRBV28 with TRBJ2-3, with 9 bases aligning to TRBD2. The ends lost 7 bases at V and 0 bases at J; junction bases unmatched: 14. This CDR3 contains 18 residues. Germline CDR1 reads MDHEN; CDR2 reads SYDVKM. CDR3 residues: CASIPLGSGRGSTDTQYF. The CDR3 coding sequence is TGTGCCAGCATCCCCCTCGGTAGCGGGAGAGGTAGCACAGATACGCAGTATTTT.

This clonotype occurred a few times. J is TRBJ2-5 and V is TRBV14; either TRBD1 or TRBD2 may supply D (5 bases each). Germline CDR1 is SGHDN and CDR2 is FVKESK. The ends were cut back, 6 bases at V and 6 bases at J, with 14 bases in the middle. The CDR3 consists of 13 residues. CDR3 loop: CASSPDWDQTQYF. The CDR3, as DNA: TGTGCCAGCAGTCCCGACTGGGACCAGACCCAGTACTTC.

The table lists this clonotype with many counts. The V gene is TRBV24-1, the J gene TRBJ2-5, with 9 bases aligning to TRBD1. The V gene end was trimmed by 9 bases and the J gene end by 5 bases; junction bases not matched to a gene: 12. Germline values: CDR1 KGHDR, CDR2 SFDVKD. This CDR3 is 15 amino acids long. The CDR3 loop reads CATGLLGQGRETQYF. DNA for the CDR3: TGTGCCACCGGGCTTTTGGGACAGGGTCGCGAGACCCAGTACTTC.

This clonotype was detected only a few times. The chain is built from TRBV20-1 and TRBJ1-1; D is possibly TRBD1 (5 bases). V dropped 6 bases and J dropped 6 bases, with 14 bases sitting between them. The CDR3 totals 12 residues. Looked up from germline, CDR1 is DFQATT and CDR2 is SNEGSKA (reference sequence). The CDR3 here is CSATRAGPEAFF. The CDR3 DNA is TGCAGTGCCACCAGGGCCGGCCCTGAAGCTTTCTTT.